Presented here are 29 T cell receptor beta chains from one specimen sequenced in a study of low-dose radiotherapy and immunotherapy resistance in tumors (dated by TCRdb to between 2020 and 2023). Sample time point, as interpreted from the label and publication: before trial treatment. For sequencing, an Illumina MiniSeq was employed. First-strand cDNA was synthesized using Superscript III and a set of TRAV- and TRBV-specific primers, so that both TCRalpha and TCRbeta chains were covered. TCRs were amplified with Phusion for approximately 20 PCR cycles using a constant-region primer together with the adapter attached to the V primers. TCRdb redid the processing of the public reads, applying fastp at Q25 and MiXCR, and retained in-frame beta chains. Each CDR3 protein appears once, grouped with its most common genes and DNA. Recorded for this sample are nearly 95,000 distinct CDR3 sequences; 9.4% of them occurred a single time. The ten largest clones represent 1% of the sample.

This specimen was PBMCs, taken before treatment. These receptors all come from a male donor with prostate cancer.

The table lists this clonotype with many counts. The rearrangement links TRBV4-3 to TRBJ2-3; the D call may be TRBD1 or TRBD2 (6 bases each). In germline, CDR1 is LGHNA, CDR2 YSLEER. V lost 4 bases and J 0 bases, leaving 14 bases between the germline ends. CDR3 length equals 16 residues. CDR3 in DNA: TGCGCCAGCAGCCCCCGCACAGGGACTAGCACAGATACGCAGTATTTT. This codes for CASSPRTGTSTDTQYF.

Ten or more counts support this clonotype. The CDR3 coding sequence is TGTGCCAGCAGCTTGGAGGCTAGCGGGGGAGATACGCAGTATTTT. Its translation is CASSLEASGGDTQYF. The chain has TRBV5-6 and TRBJ2-3; TRBD2 matches at 10 bases. This CDR3 spans 15 amino acids. From germline, CDR1 is SGHDT and CDR2 YYEEEE. V was pared by 0 bases and J by 5 bases, with 3 bases of the junction left unmatched.

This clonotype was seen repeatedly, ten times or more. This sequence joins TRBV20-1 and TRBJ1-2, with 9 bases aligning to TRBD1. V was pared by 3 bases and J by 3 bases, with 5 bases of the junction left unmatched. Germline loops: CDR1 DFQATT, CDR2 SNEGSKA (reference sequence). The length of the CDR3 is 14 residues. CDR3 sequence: CSASTGGADYGYTF. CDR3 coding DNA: TGCAGTGCTAGTACAGGGGGCGCCGACTATGGCTACACCTTC.

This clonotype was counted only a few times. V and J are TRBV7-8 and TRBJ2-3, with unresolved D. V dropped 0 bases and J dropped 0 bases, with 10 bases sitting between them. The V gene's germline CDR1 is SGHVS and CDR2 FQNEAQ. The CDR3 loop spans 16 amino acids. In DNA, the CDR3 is TGTGCCAGCAGCTTAGCGTTCAGTAGTAGCACAGATACGCAGTATTTT. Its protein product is CASSLAFSSSTDTQYF.

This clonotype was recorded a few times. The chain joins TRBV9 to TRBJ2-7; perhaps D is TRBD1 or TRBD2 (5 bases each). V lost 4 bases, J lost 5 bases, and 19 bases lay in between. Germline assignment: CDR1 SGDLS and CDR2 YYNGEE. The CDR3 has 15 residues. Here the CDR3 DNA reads TGTGCCAGCAGCCCAGTGGGGGTCGGATGGAACGAGCAGTACTTC. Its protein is CASSPVGVGWNEQYF.

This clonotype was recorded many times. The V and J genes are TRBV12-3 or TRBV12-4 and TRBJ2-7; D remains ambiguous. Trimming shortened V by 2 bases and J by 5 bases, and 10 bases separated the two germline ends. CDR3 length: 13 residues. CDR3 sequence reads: CASSLWRRHEQYF. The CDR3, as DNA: TGTGCCAGCAGTTTATGGCGACGCCACGAGCAGTACTTC.

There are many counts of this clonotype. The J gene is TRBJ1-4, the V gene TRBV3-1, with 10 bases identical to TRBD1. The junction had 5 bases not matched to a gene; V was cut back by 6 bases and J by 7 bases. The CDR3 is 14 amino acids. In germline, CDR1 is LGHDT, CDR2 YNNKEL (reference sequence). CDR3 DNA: TGTGCCAGCAGTAGACAGGGGGCTGGTGAAAAACTGTTTTTT. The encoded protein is CASSRQGAGEKLFF.

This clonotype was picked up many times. The CDR3 bases are TGTGCCAGCAGCTACGGGCGGGAGAGCTCCTACGAGCAGTACTTC. Protein: CASSYGRESSYEQYF. The chain employs TRBV12-3 or TRBV12-4 and TRBJ2-7, with 7 bases identical to TRBD2. Trimming took 6 bases from V and 0 from J; bases not matched to a gene: 8. The CDR3 is 15 amino acids.

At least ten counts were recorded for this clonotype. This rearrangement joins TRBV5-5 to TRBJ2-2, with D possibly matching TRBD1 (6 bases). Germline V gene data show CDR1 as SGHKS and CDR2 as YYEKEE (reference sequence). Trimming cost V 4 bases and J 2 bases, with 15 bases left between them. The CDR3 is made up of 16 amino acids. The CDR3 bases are TGTGCCAGCAGCCACATACAGGGCCCTAACACCGGGGAGCTGTTTTTT. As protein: CASSHIQGPNTGELFF.

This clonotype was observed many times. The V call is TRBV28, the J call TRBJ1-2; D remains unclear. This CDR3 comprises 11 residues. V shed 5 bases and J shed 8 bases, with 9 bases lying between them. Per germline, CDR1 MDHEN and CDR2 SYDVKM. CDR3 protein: CASSRTGGYTF. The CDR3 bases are TGTGCCAGCAGTCGGACTGGAGGCTACACCTTC.

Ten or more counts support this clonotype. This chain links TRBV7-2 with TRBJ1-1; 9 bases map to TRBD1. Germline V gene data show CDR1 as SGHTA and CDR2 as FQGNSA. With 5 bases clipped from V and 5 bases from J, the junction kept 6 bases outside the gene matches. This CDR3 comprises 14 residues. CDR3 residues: CASSRDRGGTEAFF. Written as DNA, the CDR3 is TGTGCCAGCAGCCGCGACAGGGGGGGTACTGAAGCTTTCTTT.

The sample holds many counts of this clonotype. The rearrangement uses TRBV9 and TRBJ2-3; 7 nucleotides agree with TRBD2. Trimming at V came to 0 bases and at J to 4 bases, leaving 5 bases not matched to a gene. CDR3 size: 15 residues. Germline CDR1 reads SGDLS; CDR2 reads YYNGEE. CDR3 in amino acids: CASSVAVTSADTQYF. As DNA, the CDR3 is TGTGCCAGCAGCGTAGCCGTTACTAGCGCAGATACGCAGTATTTT.

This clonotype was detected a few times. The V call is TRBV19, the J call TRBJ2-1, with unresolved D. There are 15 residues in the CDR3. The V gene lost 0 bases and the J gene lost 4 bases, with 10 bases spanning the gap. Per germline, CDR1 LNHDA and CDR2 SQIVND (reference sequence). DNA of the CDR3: TGTGCCAGTAGTATAGATTCGGCACAATACAATGAGCAGTTCTTC. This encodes CASSIDSAQYNEQFF.

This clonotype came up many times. The CDR3 loop reads CASSGVNEQFF. In DNA form, the CDR3 reads TGTGCCAGCAGCGGGGTGAACGAGCAGTTCTTC. The chain recombines TRBV28 with TRBJ2-1; tentative D call: TRBD2 (5 bases). CDR3 length equals 11 residues. The germline gives CDR1 MDHEN, CDR2 SYDVKM. Trimming took off 6 bases at V and 10 bases at J, with 10 bases between the two ends.

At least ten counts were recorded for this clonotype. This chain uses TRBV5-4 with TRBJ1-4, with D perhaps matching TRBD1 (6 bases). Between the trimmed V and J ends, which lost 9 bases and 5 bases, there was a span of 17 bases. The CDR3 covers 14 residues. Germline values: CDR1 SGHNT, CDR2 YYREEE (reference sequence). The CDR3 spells CATSLQGPNEKLFF. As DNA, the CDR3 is TGTGCCACCTCACTCCAGGGGCCCAATGAAAAACTGTTTTTT. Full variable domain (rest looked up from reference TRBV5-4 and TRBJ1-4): ETGVTQSPTHLIKTRGQQVTLRCSSQSGHNTVSWYQQALGQGPQFIFQYYREEENGRGNFPPRFSGLQFPNYSSELNVNALELDDSALYLCATSLQGPNEKLFFGSGTQLSVL.

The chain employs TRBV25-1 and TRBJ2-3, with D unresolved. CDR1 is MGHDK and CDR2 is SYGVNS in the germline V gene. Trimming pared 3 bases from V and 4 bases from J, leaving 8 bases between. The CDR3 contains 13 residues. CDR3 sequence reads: CASSDWNSDTQYF. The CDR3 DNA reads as TGTGCCAGCAGTGATTGGAATTCAGATACGCAGTATTTT.

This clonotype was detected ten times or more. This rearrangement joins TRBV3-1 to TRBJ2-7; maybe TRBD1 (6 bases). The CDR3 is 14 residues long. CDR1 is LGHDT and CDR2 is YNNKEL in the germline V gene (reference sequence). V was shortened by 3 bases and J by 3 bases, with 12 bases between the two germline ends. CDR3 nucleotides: TGTGCCAGCAGCCATGGGACAACTTTCTACGAGCAGTACTTC. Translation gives CASSHGTTFYEQYF.

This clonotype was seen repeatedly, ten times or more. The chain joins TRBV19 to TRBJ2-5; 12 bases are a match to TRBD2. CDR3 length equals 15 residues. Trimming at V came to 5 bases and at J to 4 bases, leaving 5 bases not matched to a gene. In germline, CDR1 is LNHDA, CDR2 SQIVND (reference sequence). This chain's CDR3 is CASSLTSGRGETQYF. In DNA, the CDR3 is TGTGCCAGTAGTCTGACTAGCGGGAGAGGAGAGACCCAGTACTTC.

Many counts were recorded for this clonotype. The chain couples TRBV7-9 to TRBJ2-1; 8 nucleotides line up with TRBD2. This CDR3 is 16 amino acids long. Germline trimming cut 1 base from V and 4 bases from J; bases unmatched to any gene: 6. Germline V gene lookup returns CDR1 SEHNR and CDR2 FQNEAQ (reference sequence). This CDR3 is CASSLGLSGTYNEQFF. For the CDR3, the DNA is TGTGCCAGCAGCTTAGGACTTAGCGGGACGTACAATGAGCAGTTCTTC.

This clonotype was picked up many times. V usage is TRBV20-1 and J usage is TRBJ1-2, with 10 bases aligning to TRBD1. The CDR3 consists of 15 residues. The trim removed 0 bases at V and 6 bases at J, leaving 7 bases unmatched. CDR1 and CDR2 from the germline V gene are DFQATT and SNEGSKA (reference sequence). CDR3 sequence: CSARDTGQGKDGYTF. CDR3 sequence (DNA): TGCAGTGCTAGAGATACGGGACAGGGGAAGGATGGCTACACCTTC.

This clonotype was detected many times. CDR3 protein: CASTRRQGGFQETQYF. CDR3 bases: TGTGCCAGCACTCGAAGACAGGGAGGGTTCCAAGAGACCCAGTACTTC. The V and J genes are TRBV28 and TRBJ2-5; D assignment may be TRBD1 or TRBD2 (7 bases each). Germline assignment: CDR1 MDHEN and CDR2 SYDVKM. Trimming removed 7 bases at V and 1 base at J, with 19 bases between. The length of the CDR3 is 16 residues.

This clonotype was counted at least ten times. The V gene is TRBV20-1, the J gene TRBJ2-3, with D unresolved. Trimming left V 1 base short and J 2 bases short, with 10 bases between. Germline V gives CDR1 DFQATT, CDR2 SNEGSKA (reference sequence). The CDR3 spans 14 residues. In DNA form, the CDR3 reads TGCAGTGCTAGAGGGGTAGGCTTCACAGATACGCAGTATTTT. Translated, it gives CSARGVGFTDTQYF.

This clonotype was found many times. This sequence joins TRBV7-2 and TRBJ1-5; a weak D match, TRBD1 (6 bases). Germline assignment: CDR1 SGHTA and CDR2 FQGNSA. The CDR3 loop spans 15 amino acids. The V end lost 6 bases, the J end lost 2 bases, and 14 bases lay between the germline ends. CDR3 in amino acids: CASRSQGGGNQPQHF. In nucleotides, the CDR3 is TGTGCCAGCAGGTCACAGGGTGGAGGCAATCAGCCCCAGCATTTT.

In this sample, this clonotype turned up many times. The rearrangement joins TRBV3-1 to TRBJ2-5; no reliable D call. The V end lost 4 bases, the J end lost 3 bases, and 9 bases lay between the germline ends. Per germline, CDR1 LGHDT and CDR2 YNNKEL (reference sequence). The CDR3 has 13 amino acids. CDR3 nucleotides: TGTGCCAGCAGCCCAAGGTCAGAAGAGACCCAGTACTTC. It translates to CASSPRSEETQYF.

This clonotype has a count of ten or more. CDR3 sequence: CASRLGLAGDQETQYF. The CDR3 nucleotides read TGTGCCAGCAGACTGGGACTAGCGGGAGACCAAGAGACCCAGTACTTC. The J gene is TRBJ2-5, the V gene TRBV5-4; 14 bases are shared with TRBD2. The CDR3 is made up of 16 amino acids. The V gene's germline CDR1 is SGHNT and CDR2 YYREEE (reference sequence). Unmatched junction bases numbered 3, after V lost 5 bases and J lost 0 bases.

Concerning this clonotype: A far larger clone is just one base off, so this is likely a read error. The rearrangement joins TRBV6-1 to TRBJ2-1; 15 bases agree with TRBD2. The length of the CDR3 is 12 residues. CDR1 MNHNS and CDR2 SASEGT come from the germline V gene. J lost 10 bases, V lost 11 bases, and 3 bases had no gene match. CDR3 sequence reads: CASGLAGGEQFF. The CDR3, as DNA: TGTGCCTCCGGACTAGCGGGAGGGGAGCAGTTCTTC.

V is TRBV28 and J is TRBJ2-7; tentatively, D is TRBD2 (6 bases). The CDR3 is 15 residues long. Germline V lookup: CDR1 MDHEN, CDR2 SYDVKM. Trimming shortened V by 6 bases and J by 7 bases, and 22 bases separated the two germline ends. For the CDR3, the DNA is TGTGCCAGCAGGCCCACTCACGGGGGAGTCGAAGAGCAGTACTTC. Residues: CASRPTHGGVEEQYF. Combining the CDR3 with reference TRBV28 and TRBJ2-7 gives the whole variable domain DVKVTQSSRYLVKRTGEKVFLECVQDMDHENMFWYRQDPGLGLRLIYFSYDVKMKEKGDIPEGYSVSREKKERFSLILESASTNQTSMYLCASRPTHGGVEEQYFGPGTRLTVT.

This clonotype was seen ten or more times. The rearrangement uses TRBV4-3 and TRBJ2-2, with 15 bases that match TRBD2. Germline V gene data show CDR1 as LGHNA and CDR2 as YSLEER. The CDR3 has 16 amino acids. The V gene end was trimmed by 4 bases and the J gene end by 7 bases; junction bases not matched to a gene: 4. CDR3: CASSRGLAGGVGELFF. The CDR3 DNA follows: TGCGCCAGCAGCCGGGGACTAGCGGGAGGCGTCGGGGAGCTGTTTTTT.

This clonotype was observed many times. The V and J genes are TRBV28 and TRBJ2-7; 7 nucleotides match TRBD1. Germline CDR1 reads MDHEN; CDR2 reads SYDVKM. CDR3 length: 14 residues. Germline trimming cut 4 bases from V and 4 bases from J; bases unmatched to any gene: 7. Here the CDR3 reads CASSSAGGRYEQYF. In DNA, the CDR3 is TGTGCCAGCAGTTCGGCAGGGGGAAGATACGAGCAGTACTTC.